Listed below are T cell receptor beta chains from one sample, sequenced in a study of Graves' ophthalmopathy and Graves' hyperthyroidism. TCRdb itself ran the multiplex PCR reads through MiXCR, one entry per CDR3 protein. The table includes a few hundred thousand distinct CDR3 sequences, about 35% detected once. Sequenced input: peripheral blood or thyroid tissue (not recorded which). The receptors stem from an adult man with Graves' hyperthyroidism. Both conserved end residues are part of each CDR3. The order of the fields is D gene, clone size, V gene, J gene, CDR3 protein, CDR3 DNA. D genes are given only for firm matches. For some rows the clone size is stated as once, few or many, or as a class when expanded; others skip it.

>-|many|TRBV7-2|TRBJ1-5
CASSLLNLSNQPQHF
TGTGCCAGCAGCTTATTAAACCTAAGCAATCAGCCCCAGCATTTT
>-|-|TRBV5-1|TRBJ2-7
CASSLGRVSSYGQYF
TGTGCCAGCAGCTTGGGGCGGGTAAGCTCCTACGGGCAGTACTTC
>-|-|TRBV29-1|TRBJ1-1
CSPGLGDGGRNTEAFF
TGCAGCCCCGGCCTCGGGGACGGGGGACGGAACACTGAAGCTTTCTTT
>-|once|TRBV5-6|TRBJ1-6
CASSLGVNQPLHF
TGTGCCAGCAGCTTGGGAGTAAACCAGCCCCTCCACTTT
>-|-|TRBV6-5|TRBJ2-7
CASSYGGNGELYF
TGTGCCAGCAGTTACGGGGGGAACGGGGAGCTGTACTTC
>TRBD1|-|TRBV10-3|TRBJ1-2
CAISEAGTGNGYTF
TGTGCCATCAGTGAGGCCGGGACAGGGAACGGCTACACCTTC
>TRBD2|-|TRBV9|TRBJ2-3
CASSVATGLAVSTDTQYF
TGTGCCAGCAGCGTAGCTACCGGGCTAGCGGTAAGCACAGATACGCAGTATTTT
>TRBD2|-|TRBV7-3|TRBJ2-1
CASSLTHSGLAGHNEQFF
TGTGCCAGCAGCTTAACCCATTCTGGACTAGCGGGGCACAATGAGCAGTTCTTC
>-|-|TRBV7-2|TRBJ1-6
CAGSLLMVSPLHF
TGTGCCGGCAGCTTATTAATGGTCTCACCCCTCCACTTT
>-|-|TRBV25-1|TRBJ2-5
CASSRWNQETQYF
TGTGCCAGCAGTCGGTGGAACCAAGAGACCCAGTACTTC
>TRBD2|many|TRBV25-1|TRBJ2-7
CASSGQAVSGLAGENSYEQYF
TGTGCCAGCAGTGGACAGGCAGTCAGCGGACTAGCGGGGGAGAACTCCTACGAGCAGTACTTC